The rows below give T cell receptor beta chains drawn from one sample of a study of cytomegalovirus exposure and HLA in healthy donors. Method: immunoSEQ multiplex PCR; TCRdb's copy keeps in-frame clones and lacks some. The sample carries about 220,000 clones, around 88% recorded once. Sequenced input: PBMCs. The receptors come from a woman younger than 35 in good health and CMV-seronegative. Each CDR3 is given with its conserved first and last residue. A D gene is named only where the DNA matches it firmly. Clone size, where shown, is once, few, many, or a class for clones that have expanded.

TRBV6-4	few	TRBD2	TRBJ2-3	TGTGCCAGCAGTGACGGGGGAGGGGCAGATACGCAGTATTTT	CASSDGGGADTQYF
TRBV27	-	-	TRBJ1-1	TGTGCCAGCAGTCCCCAGGGTGGCCCTGAAGCTTTCTTT	CASSPQGGPEAFF
TRBV10-3	once	-	TRBJ2-7	TGTGCCATCAGTGAGGGGGTGGTTAGGACAGGACTATACGAGCAGTACTTC	CAISEGVVRTGLYEQYF
TRBV28	-	-	TRBJ2-7	TGTGCCAGCAGGTTGGGTAGCGGAATTTCCTACGAGCAGTACTTC	CASRLGSGISYEQYF
TRBV6-5	-	-	TRBJ1-1	TGTGCCAGCAGCCGGGGGAAGATAACTGAAGCTTTCTTT	CASSRGKITEAFF
TRBV18	-	-	TRBJ1-2	TGTGCCAGCTCGAATCAGGCTAACTATGGCTACACCTTC	CASSNQANYGYTF
TRBV6-1	-	TRBD1	TRBJ2-1	TGTGCCAGCAGTCCCCTGGGACAGGCTTACAATGAGCAGTTCTTC	CASSPLGQAYNEQFF
TRBV7-2	-	TRBD2	TRBJ2-1	TGTGCCAGCAGCTTAGCCCCACTCCGGACAGAAGGACTAGCGGGAGGTGACAATGAGCAGTTCTTC	CASSLAPLRTEGLAGGDNEQFF
TRBV28	-	TRBD1	TRBJ1-3	TGTGCCAGCAGCCCGGGACAGCGAATTGGAAACACCATATATTTT	CASSPGQRIGNTIYF
TRBV6-1	few	-	TRBJ1-5	TGTGCCAGCAGTGATCGAAGCGTTGCTCAGCCCCAGCATTTT	CASSDRSVAQPQHF
TRBV19	-	TRBD1	TRBJ2-5	TGTGCCAGTAGTATCGAGACAGGGGGTCCCCAAGAGACCCAGTACTTC	CASSIETGGPQETQYF
TRBV28	-	-	TRBJ1-3	TGTGCCAGCTACCCAGGGGATGCCACTGGAAACACCATATATTTT	CASYPGDATGNTIYF
TRBV7-8	-	-	TRBJ2-5	TGTGCCAGCAGCGGAGGGGTAGGGCAAGAGACCCAGTACTTC	CASSGGVGQETQYF
TRBV19	-	-	TRBJ1-2	TGTGCCAGTAGTATTAGGACAGCCAAATTTGGCTACACCTTC	CASSIRTAKFGYTF
TRBV27	-	TRBD2	TRBJ2-3	TGTGCCAGCAGCAGACCACACAGCGGGAGGGCCACAGATACGCAGTATTTT	CASSRPHSGRATDTQYF
TRBV11-3	-	-	TRBJ2-1	TGTGCCAGCAGCCCAGACAGGCGCAATGAGCAGTTCTTC	CASSPDRRNEQFF
TRBV6-5	-	-	TRBJ2-7	TGTGCCAGCAGTTACTTCGGAGGAGCCTCCTACGAGCAGTACTTC	CASSYFGGASYEQYF
TRBV28	few	-	TRBJ2-7	TGTGCCAGCAGTTTAACTAACTACGAGCAGTACTTC	CASSLTNYEQYF
TRBV7-9	many	TRBD1	TRBJ1-2	TGTGCCAGCAGCCCAGACAGGGGTAACTATGGCTACACCTTC	CASSPDRGNYGYTF
TRBV10-3	-	-	TRBJ1-5	TGTGCCATTCAGGGGATCGGCAATCAGCCCCAGCATTTT	CAIQGIGNQPQHF
TRBV14	-	TRBD2	TRBJ2-3	TGTGCCAGCAGCCAAGATCATTTTGGACTAGCGGGAGGAGATACGCAGTATTTT	CASSQDHFGLAGGDTQYF
TRBV28	-	TRBD1	TRBJ2-7	TGTGCCAGCAGTCCCGAACCGGACAGGGATGATCGGAACGAGCAGTACTTC	CASSPEPDRDDRNEQYF
TRBV5-1	-	TRBD2	TRBJ2-1	TGCGCCAGCAGCGGACCTAGCGGCGAGCAGTTCTTC	CASSGPSGEQFF
TRBV11-2	-	-	TRBJ2-1	TGTGCCAGCAGCTCAAGGGGAATCCTTGAAGAGCAGTTCTTC	CASSSRGILEEQFF
TRBV5-4	-	TRBD1	TRBJ1-2	TGTGCCAGCAGCGCCGGGACAGGGAACTATGGCTACACCTTC	CASSAGTGNYGYTF
TRBV28	-	-	TRBJ2-7	TGTGCCAGCGAATCCCCCGGGACATTTACCTACGAGCAGTACTTC	CASESPGTFTYEQYF
TRBV6-5	-	-	TRBJ2-5	TGTGCCAGCAGCCGAGGGACTTTCCAAGAGACCCAGTACTTC	CASSRGTFQETQYF
TRBV27	-	TRBD2	TRBJ2-1	TGTGCCAGCAGTTTATCGTTTCGCGGGAGATCGCCCGGGAATGAGCAGTTCTTC	CASSLSFRGRSPGNEQFF
TRBV21-1	-	-	TRBJ2-7	TGTGCCAGCAACTATATCCAAGGACTAGCGGGAGGGTTCCCCTACGAGCAGTACTTC	CASNYIQGLAGGFPYEQYF
TRBV27	once	-	TRBJ2-2	TGTGCCAGCAGTTCCTCGGGACAAAACACCGGGGAGCTGTTTTTT	CASSSSGQNTGELFF
TRBV27	-	TRBD2	TRBJ2-2	TGTGCCAGCAGTTTATTAAAGCGGGAGCACACCGGGGAGCTGTTTTTT	CASSLLKREHTGELFF
TRBV28	-	TRBD1	TRBJ1-2	TGTGCCAGCAGCCGATTGGACAGGGCTCTTTATGGCTACACCTTC	CASSRLDRALYGYTF
TRBV6-4	-	TRBD2	TRBJ2-3	TGTGCCAGCTCCAGACTAGCGGGAGGCCCCGATACGCAGTATTTT	CASSRLAGGPDTQYF
TRBV9	-	TRBD2	TRBJ2-3	TGTGCCAGCAGCGTAGATGGGAGGGCTAGCGGGAGGGCCAGTGATACGCAGTATTTT	CASSVDGRASGRASDTQYF
TRBV29-1	-	TRBD1	TRBJ1-4	TGCAGCGGACAGGGAACTAATGAAAAACTGTTTTTT	CSGQGTNEKLFF
TRBV21-1	once	-	TRBJ2-7	TGTGCCAGCAGCAAAGCATCCGCGGGATCCCTCTACGAGCAGTACTTC	CASSKASAGSLYEQYF
TRBV6-1	-	TRBD1	TRBJ1-2	TGTGCCAGCAGTGCGAGACAGGGCGGATCCAACTATGGCTACACCTTC	CASSARQGGSNYGYTF
TRBV28	-	TRBD1	TRBJ2-4	TGTGCCAGCAGCTTACCCGACAGGGGTTACATTCAGTACTTC	CASSLPDRGYIQYF
TRBV10-1	few	-	TRBJ2-1	TGCGCCAGCAGTGATCGGGGCAATGAGCAGTTCTTC	CASSDRGNEQFF
TRBV7-9	-	-	TRBJ2-1	TGTGCCAGCAGCTTAGCGGTCCCCGAGTTCACCTCTTACAATGAGCAGTTCTTC	CASSLAVPEFTSYNEQFF
TRBV18	-	-	TRBJ2-7	TGTGCCAGCTCACCGACTAGGCAGGGCCTCTACGAGCAGTACTTC	CASSPTRQGLYEQYF
TRBV29-1	once	-	TRBJ2-3	TGCAGCGTTGGGGTTCTGGGACACCAGTATTTT	CSVGVLGHQYF
TRBV7-9	-	-	TRBJ1-1	TGTGCCAGCAGCTTAGAGGGGGGGTCCGCTTTCTTT	CASSLEGGSAFF
TRBV27	-	TRBD1	TRBJ2-7	TGTGCCAGCAGCAAGGGGGCATCGATGTACGAGCAGTACTTC	CASSKGASMYEQYF
TRBV7-9	-	-	TRBJ2-2	TGTGCCTCCCAGGGTACCGGGGAGCTGTTTTTT	CASQGTGELFF
TRBV11-3	few	-	TRBJ1-4	TGTGCCAGCAGCCGAGTTGGCCAAATGGAGGAAAAACTGTTTTTT	CASSRVGQMEEKLFF
TRBV30	-	-	TRBJ2-3	TGTGCCTGGAGACCCGGGAGCACAGATACGCAGTATTTT	CAWRPGSTDTQYF
TRBV13	-	-	TRBJ2-7	TGTGCCAGCAGCTTAGGAGGGGGGGCCCACGAGCAGTACTTC	CASSLGGGAHEQYF
TRBV4-2	-	-	TRBJ2-7	TGTGCCAGCAGCCAAGCGGGGTTCGACGAGCAGTACTTC	CASSQAGFDEQYF
TRBV11-2	-	TRBD2	TRBJ2-2	TGTGCCAGCAGCTTCGGGACTAGCTTCCGGGCCGGGGAGCTGTTTTTT	CASSFGTSFRAGELFF
TRBV5-4	-	TRBD2	TRBJ2-7	TGTGCCAGCAGCCTGGGGTCCGGGAGGGGCGAGCAGTACTTC	CASSLGSGRGEQYF
TRBV18	-	TRBD1	TRBJ1-1	TGTGCCAGCTCAAAGAGCGGACAGGGGGCGCAGAACACTGAAGCTTTCTTT	CASSKSGQGAQNTEAFF